The 7 T cell receptor beta chains listed next were all sequenced from one sample in a study of CD4 T cells in relation to SARS-CoV-2 and coronaviruses (dated by TCRdb to the early 2020s). The library was produced with the immunoSEQ multiplex PCR assay. TCRdb limited this immuneACCESS table to in-frame rearrangements with V and J called. A share of clones is missing; checked studies link under half to unresolved V genes, and the rest is unexplained. In this sample the table shows around 24,000 clones, over 60% of which occur a single time. Under 11% of the sample rests with the top ten. Their antigens remain unidentified. CD4+ T cells from unexposed donors were collected before the COVID-19 pandemic (2011-2018). After approximately eleven days of culture, CD4+ T cells were isolated with the EasySep CD4+ T cell isolation kit. Material for sequencing was CD4+ T cells from PBMCs, cultured in vitro. Receptors were obtained from a human donor in good health.

The V gene is TRBV11-3, the J gene TRBJ2-1; 7 bases are shared with TRBD2. CDR3 length: 17 residues. Germline CDR1 is SGHNT and CDR2 is YENEEA. Trimming cost V 3 bases and J 1 base; bases outside gene matches: 9. CDR3 amino acids: CASSLTGGIDSYNEQFF. In DNA, the CDR3 is TGTGCCAGCAGCTTGACGGGAGGTATCGATTCCTACAATGAGCAGTTCTTC.

The chain employs TRBV4-3 and TRBJ2-1; 9 bases match TRBD2. From germline, CDR1 is LGHNA and CDR2 YSLEER. V was clipped by 0 bases and J by 1 base; unmatched bases: 13. CDR3 length: 20 residues. The CDR3 DNA is TGCGCCAGCAGCCAAGATCCAGCGGGGGGCCTTTCGGCTTCCTACAATGAGCAGTTCTTC. Amino acids: CASSQDPAGGLSASYNEQFF.

The V and J genes are TRBV5-1 and TRBJ1-1; TRBD1 matches at 9 bases. The junction had 6 bases not matched to a gene; V was cut back by 4 bases and J by 2 bases. The CDR3 loop spans 15 amino acids. Germline CDR1 and CDR2: SGHRS and YFSETQ. The CDR3 DNA reads as TGCGCCAGCAGCACCTGGGGACAGGGAAACACTGAAGCTTTCTTT. This codes for CASSTWGQGNTEAFF.

The genes are TRBV6-2 or TRBV6-3 and TRBJ2-1; no clear D. Trimming removed 5 bases at V and 9 bases at J, with 11 bases between. The germline gives CDR1 MNHEY, CDR2 SVGEGT. The CDR3 has 12 amino acids. The CDR3 loop is CASSNLEGEQFF. The CDR3 nucleotides are TGTGCCAGCAGTAATCTGGAAGGTGAGCAGTTCTTC.

This chain joins TRBV7-8 and TRBJ2-7; D remains unclear. V was pared by 3 bases and J by 2 bases, with 14 bases between. The CDR3 sequence is 15 residues long. Germline V CDR1 and CDR2: SGHVS, FQNEAQ. The CDR3 region is CASSLMTDQAYEQYF. The CDR3 DNA is TGTGCCAGCAGCTTGATGACGGATCAGGCCTACGAGCAGTACTTC.

The chain links TRBV28 to TRBJ2-3; tentative D call: TRBD2 (6 bases). This CDR3 is built from 16 residues. With 1 base removed from V and 5 bases from J, the gap between germline ends came to 16 bases. The germline CDR1 and CDR2 sequences are MDHEN and SYDVKM. CDR3 DNA sequence: TGTGCCAGCAGTTTATCAATTGCGGGGACCGGAGATACGCAGTATTTT. Translating it yields CASSLSIAGTGDTQYF.

The rearrangement links TRBV18 to TRBJ2-2; no reliable D call. This CDR3 comprises 13 residues. Germline V gene sequence: CDR1 KGHSH, CDR2 LQKENI. With 3 bases removed from V and 4 bases from J, the gap between germline ends came to 6 bases. The CDR3 DNA sequence: TGTGCCAGCTCACCCCCGTCCACCGGGGAGCTGTTTTTT. It encodes CASSPPSTGELFF.